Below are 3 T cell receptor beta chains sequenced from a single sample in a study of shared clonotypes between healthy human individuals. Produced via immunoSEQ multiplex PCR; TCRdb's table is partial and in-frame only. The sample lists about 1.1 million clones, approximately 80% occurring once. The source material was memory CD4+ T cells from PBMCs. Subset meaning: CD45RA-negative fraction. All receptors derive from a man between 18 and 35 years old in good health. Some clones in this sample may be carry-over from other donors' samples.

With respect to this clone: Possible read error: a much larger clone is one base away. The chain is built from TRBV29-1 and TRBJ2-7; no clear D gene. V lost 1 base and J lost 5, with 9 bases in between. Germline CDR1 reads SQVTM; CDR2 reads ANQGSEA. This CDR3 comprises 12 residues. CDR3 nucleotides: TGCAGCGTTGAAGCTCTTCTCCACGAGCAGTACTTC. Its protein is CSVEALLHEQYF.

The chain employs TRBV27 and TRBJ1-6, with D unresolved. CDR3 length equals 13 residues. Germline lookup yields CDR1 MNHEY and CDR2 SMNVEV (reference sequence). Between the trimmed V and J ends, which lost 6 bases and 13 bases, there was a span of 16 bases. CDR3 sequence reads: CASRKEGWGPLHF. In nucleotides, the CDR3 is TGTGCCAGCAGAAAAGAGGGTTGGGGTCCCCTCCACTTT.

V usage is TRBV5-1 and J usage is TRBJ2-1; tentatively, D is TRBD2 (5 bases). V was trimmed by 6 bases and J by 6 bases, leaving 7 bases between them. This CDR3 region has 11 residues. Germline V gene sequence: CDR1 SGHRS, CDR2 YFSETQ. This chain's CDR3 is CASTTSNEQFF. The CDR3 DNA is TGCGCCAGCACCACTAGCAATGAGCAGTTCTTC.